This T cell receptor beta chain was sequenced in a study of cytomegalovirus exposure and HLA in healthy donors. Points from the study as a whole: Associated with cytomegalovirus, according to the listing, were approximately 160 TCR beta chains. According to a later analysis, most TCR beta chains associated with CMV appeared HLA-restricted.

13 Jbeta primers and 60 Vbeta primers were used for the PCR. In the study's own analysis: Tens of millions of unique TCR beta chains, around 10 million of them shared, were counted by a later analysis. The method was immunoSEQ multiplex PCR; TCRdb's version includes in-frame clones alone and lacks a portion of them. That table gives V, J and clone size, and the DNA gave D and trimming. The sample contains fewer than 110,000 clones, 77% of which appear only once. With regard to this clone: Its antigen remains unidentified.

The V gene's germline CDR1 is MNHEY and CDR2 SVGAGI. Trimming took off 7 bases at V and 0 bases at J, with 16 bases between the two ends. The CDR3 is 15 amino acids. The sequence derives from a male donor in good health and CMV-seronegative. The specimen was PBMCs. The chain employs TRBV6-5 and TRBJ2-7, with a possible D match to TRBD2 (6 bases). The DNA of the CDR3 is TGTGCCAGCACCATAGCGGCTTCCAGCTCCTACGAGCAGTACTTC. Its protein product is CASTIAASSSYEQYF.